These 13 T cell receptor beta chains originate from one sample sequenced in a study of blood T cells in healthy people across ages. The use of a sample-barcoded 5' primer and a J-beta primer mix characterized a second PCR of roughly 7 to 11 cycles. MiXCR was run by TCRdb on the 5' RACE reads, yielding one entry per CDR3 protein. This table has over a million distinct CDR3 sequences, approximately 25% appearing once. This same sample was also part of a study on T cells of mothers and their children.

The sequenced sample was blood. The receptors were gathered from a girl aged 2 to 10 in good health.

This clonotype was recorded a few times. The chain links TRBV20-1 to TRBJ2-7; 9 nucleotides agree with TRBD2. Looked up from germline, CDR1 is DFQATT and CDR2 is SNEGSKA (reference sequence). This CDR3 comprises 14 residues. V gave up 5 bases and J gave up 3 bases; unmatched junction bases: 8. CDR3: CSALGQRGVYEQYF. The CDR3 nucleotides are TGCAGTGCTCTCGGGCAGCGGGGGGTCTACGAGCAGTACTTC.

This clonotype was seen just once. The chain is built from TRBV12-3 or TRBV12-4 and TRBJ1-2; D is unclear. CDR3 length equals 13 residues. The V gene lost 3 bases and the J gene lost 2 bases, with 7 bases spanning the gap. Here the CDR3 reads CASSLVKNYGYTF. As DNA, the CDR3 is TGTGCCAGCAGTTTGGTTAAGAACTATGGCTACACCTTC.

This chain uses TRBV5-5 with TRBJ2-5, with TRBD1 identical over 8 bases. This CDR3 has 16 residues. Germline V CDR1 and CDR2: SGHKS, YYEKEE (reference sequence). V lost 4 bases to trimming and J lost 1 base; unmatched junction nucleotides: 9. CDR3 residues: CASSRGQGKTQETQYF. CDR3 DNA: TGTGCCAGCAGCAGAGGACAGGGAAAGACCCAAGAGACCCAGTACTTC.

The V call is TRBV29-1, the J call TRBJ2-1; D may be TRBD1 (7 bases). The CDR3 is made up of 15 amino acids. The V end lost 4 bases, the J end lost 4 bases, and 17 bases lay between the germline ends. Germline V gives CDR1 SQVTM, CDR2 ANQGSEA. The CDR3 sequence is CSVGGASGGYNEQFF. The CDR3, as DNA: TGCAGCGTTGGGGGGGCGTCAGGGGGATACAATGAGCAGTTCTTC.

The table lists this clonotype with a few counts. V is TRBV6-6 and J is TRBJ1-4; D is uncertain. Trimming shortened V by 2 bases and J by 10 bases, and 8 bases separated the two germline ends. Germline CDR1 and CDR2: MNHNY and SVGAGI (reference sequence). This CDR3 spans 12 amino acids. The DNA for the CDR3 is TGTGCCAGCAGTTACGAGGTGGCAAAACTGTTTTTT. Its protein product is CASSYEVAKLFF.

V gene TRBV25-1 combines with J gene TRBJ1-6; no definite D call. There are 14 residues in the CDR3. With 2 bases removed from V and 5 bases from J, the gap between germline ends came to 7 bases. In germline, CDR1 is MGHDK, CDR2 SYGVNS. The CDR3 here is CASSENQHNSPLHF. The CDR3 coding sequence is TGTGCCAGCAGTGAAAATCAGCATAATTCACCCCTCCACTTT.

The rearrangement uses TRBV5-6 and TRBJ1-2, with a possible D match to TRBD1 (5 bases). The CDR3 extends over 13 amino acids. CDR1 and CDR2 from the germline V gene are SGHDT and YYEEEE. V was clipped by 4 bases and J by 9 bases, with 16 bases between them. The CDR3 sequence is CASSPGGEGRYTF. CDR3 nucleotide sequence: TGTGCCAGCAGCCCTGGAGGGGAGGGCCGCTACACCTTC.

This rearrangement joins TRBV4-2 to TRBJ2-7, with D perhaps given as TRBD1 or TRBD2 (6 bases each). The V gene lost 1 base and the J gene lost 4 bases, with 14 bases spanning the gap. CDR1 LGHNA and CDR2 YNFKEQ come from the germline V gene. The CDR3 runs to 15 residues. The CDR3 loop reads CASSQVEGGGYEQYF. DNA for the CDR3: TGTGCCAGCAGCCAAGTCGAGGGGGGTGGGTACGAGCAGTACTTC.

The chain is built from TRBV24-1 and TRBJ2-7; D perhaps matches TRBD2 (5 bases). V lost 4 bases, J lost 4 bases, and 10 bases lay in between. Germline V lookup: CDR1 KGHDR, CDR2 SFDVKD. The CDR3 extends over 13 amino acids. The CDR3 is CATSDSGGYEQYF. DNA of the CDR3: TGTGCCACCAGTGACTCAGGAGGTTACGAGCAGTACTTC.

The V gene is TRBV20-1, the J gene TRBJ2-1; D may correspond to TRBD1 or TRBD2 (5 bases each). CDR3 length: 16 residues. CDR1 and CDR2 from the germline V gene are DFQATT and SNEGSKA (reference sequence). V was pared by 0 bases and J by 0 bases, with 12 bases between. The CDR3 loop reads CSARDRDGSSYNEQFF. CDR3 nucleotide sequence: TGCAGTGCTAGAGACCGGGACGGAAGCTCCTACAATGAGCAGTTCTTC.

The chain joins TRBV11-2 to TRBJ2-6; 8 positions match TRBD1. The J segment lost 0 bases and the V segment lost 1 base, leaving 11 bases of the junction unmatched. CDR1 is SGHAT, CDR2 FQNNGV, per germline. The CDR3 spans 20 residues. The CDR3 DNA sequence: TGTGCCAGCAGCTTAGTGGAATTGGACAGGGTTGGCTCTGGGGCCAACGTCCTGACTTTC. Translating gives CASSLVELDRVGSGANVLTF.

The rearrangement uses TRBV7-9 and TRBJ2-3; unclear D gene. Trimming removed 8 bases at V and 3 bases at J, with 15 bases between. The CDR3 contains 14 residues. Germline V gene lookup returns CDR1 SEHNR and CDR2 FQNEAQ (reference sequence). This chain's CDR3 is CASDGYERTDTQYF. CDR3 coding DNA: TGTGCCAGCGACGGATATGAGAGAACAGATACGCAGTATTTT.

The V gene is TRBV10-2, the J gene TRBJ2-1, with D uncertain. Between the trimmed V and J ends, which lost 4 bases and 5 bases, there was a span of 9 bases. CDR1 is WSHSY, CDR2 SAAADI, per germline. There are 13 residues in the CDR3. For the CDR3, the DNA is TGCGCCAGCAGTGGTGGCTGGAACAATGAGCAGTTCTTC. As protein: CASSGGWNNEQFF.